This T cell receptor (beta chain) is drawn from a study of T-cell memory formation after mild COVID-19. MiXCR, applied by TCRdb to the 5' RACE reads, yields one record per CDR3 protein. The sample has about 350,000 distinct CDR3 sequences; approximately 13% are singletons. The CDR3 is 13 amino acids. Trimming stripped 5 bases from V and 5 bases from J, with 11 bases between. The sequence was obtained from a man younger than 35 who had mild COVID-19 (a few samples of this study predate the infection). Cell type and time point are not known. V is TRBV12-3 or TRBV12-4 and J is TRBJ2-3; tentative D call: TRBD1 (5 bases). The sample consisted of PBMCs or a T cell subset sorted from them (not recorded which). CDR3 in amino acids: CASSRMTVDTQYF. The CDR3 region has the DNA TGTGCCAGCAGTCGCATGACAGTAGATACGCAGTATTTT.